This is a list of T cell receptor beta chains from one sample in a study of cytomegalovirus exposure and HLA in healthy donors. Libraries were prepared by immunoSEQ multiplex PCR; TCRdb keeps only in-frame clonotypes and omits some of them. The data hold 150,000 or so clones, with 75% to 80% observed a single time. The specimen was PBMCs. The receptor source for this set is a man between 40 and 49 years old in good health and CMV-seropositive. CDR3s include the opening cysteine and the closing phenylalanine or tryptophan. Fields, in order: CDR3 DNA, CDR3 protein, D gene, clone size, V gene, J gene. D genes are given only for firm matches. The size field is filled for only some rows; it gives once, few, many or a size class.

cdr3_nt: TGTGCCAGCTCACCAACCTCCTCACGGGGTACTGAAGCTTTCTTT
cdr3_aa: CASSPTSSRGTEAFF
d_call: -
clone_size: -
v_call: TRBV18
j_call: TRBJ1-1

cdr3_nt: TGCGCCAGCAGTGAGACTCCCGGGACTACTGAAGCTTTCTTT
cdr3_aa: CASSETPGTTEAFF
d_call: -
clone_size: -
v_call: TRBV10-1
j_call: TRBJ1-1

cdr3_nt: TGTGCCAGCAGCCACGAGGAGGTAGGGGAAAAACTGTTTTTT
cdr3_aa: CASSHEEVGEKLFF
d_call: -
clone_size: once
v_call: TRBV13
j_call: TRBJ1-4

cdr3_nt: TGCGCCACCTCGGATGGGCGGGAGGGTCTCTCTCGCACAGATACGCAGTATTTT
cdr3_aa: CATSDGREGLSRTDTQYF
d_call: TRBD2
clone_size: -
v_call: TRBV4-1
j_call: TRBJ2-3

cdr3_nt: TGTGCCAGCTCACCACGGACTAGCGGGACTTACTACAATGAGCAGTTCTTC
cdr3_aa: CASSPRTSGTYYNEQFF
d_call: TRBD2
clone_size: -
v_call: TRBV18
j_call: TRBJ2-1

cdr3_nt: TGTGCCATCAGTGAAGGGCGGGGCCAGCCAGAGACCCAGTACTTC
cdr3_aa: CAISEGRGQPETQYF
d_call: -
clone_size: -
v_call: TRBV10-3
j_call: TRBJ2-5

cdr3_nt: TGTGCCAGCAGTGTAGCTGGAAACACCATATATTTT
cdr3_aa: CASSVAGNTIYF
d_call: -
clone_size: once
v_call: TRBV2
j_call: TRBJ1-3

cdr3_nt: TGCGCCAGCAGCCAGGGGGGACTAGCGGGGGCCTACGAGCAGTACTTC
cdr3_aa: CASSQGGLAGAYEQYF
d_call: TRBD2
clone_size: once
v_call: TRBV4-1
j_call: TRBJ2-7

cdr3_nt: TGTGCCAGTAGTATTGGGGCAGGGAGAAACACCATATATTTT
cdr3_aa: CASSIGAGRNTIYF
d_call: -
clone_size: -
v_call: TRBV19
j_call: TRBJ1-3

cdr3_nt: TGTGCCTGGAGTCCAGTGAACACAGATACGCAGTATTTT
cdr3_aa: CAWSPVNTDTQYF
d_call: -
clone_size: -
v_call: TRBV30
j_call: TRBJ2-3

cdr3_nt: TGTGCCAGCAGCTCCCGACAGGGTCAAGAGCAGTACTTC
cdr3_aa: CASSSRQGQEQYF
d_call: TRBD1
clone_size: -
v_call: TRBV11-2
j_call: TRBJ2-5

cdr3_nt: TGTGCCGGAGGGACTCTGGTCAATGAGCAGTTCTTC
cdr3_aa: CAGGTLVNEQFF
d_call: -
clone_size: -
v_call: TRBV10-3
j_call: TRBJ2-1

cdr3_nt: TGCGCCAGCAGCTTGGAAGGGGGCGGGACTGAAGCTTTCTTT
cdr3_aa: CASSLEGGGTEAFF
d_call: TRBD1
clone_size: -
v_call: TRBV5-1
j_call: TRBJ1-1

cdr3_nt: TGTGCCAGTAGTATAGGCGGGACAGGGAGCTCCTACGAGCAGTACTTC
cdr3_aa: CASSIGGTGSSYEQYF
d_call: TRBD1
clone_size: -
v_call: TRBV19
j_call: TRBJ2-7

cdr3_nt: TGTGCCAGCAGCTTCGGATGGACTAGTGAGCAGTTCTTC
cdr3_aa: CASSFGWTSEQFF
d_call: TRBD2
clone_size: -
v_call: TRBV7-6
j_call: TRBJ2-1

cdr3_nt: TGTGCCAGCAGCCCCGACAGGGATCGCAATCAGCCCCAGCATTTT
cdr3_aa: CASSPDRDRNQPQHF
d_call: TRBD1
clone_size: -
v_call: TRBV11-2
j_call: TRBJ1-5

cdr3_nt: TGTGCCAGCAGTCGGACTAGCGGATCTATCAATGAGCAGTTCTTC
cdr3_aa: CASSRTSGSINEQFF
d_call: TRBD2
clone_size: -
v_call: TRBV6-5
j_call: TRBJ2-1

cdr3_nt: TGTGCCAGCAGCCCGACCGGGACTAGCGGTTACGAGCAGTACTTC
cdr3_aa: CASSPTGTSGYEQYF
d_call: TRBD2
clone_size: -
v_call: TRBV11-3
j_call: TRBJ2-7

cdr3_nt: TGTGCCAGCAGCTTTCCCCCGGTGGACAATGAGCAGTTCTTC
cdr3_aa: CASSFPPVDNEQFF
d_call: -
clone_size: -
v_call: TRBV13
j_call: TRBJ2-1

cdr3_nt: TGTGCCAGTCTAAAGGGGGACACTAACACTGAAGCTTTCTTT
cdr3_aa: CASLKGDTNTEAFF
d_call: -
clone_size: -
v_call: TRBV6-1
j_call: TRBJ1-1

cdr3_nt: TGCGCCAGCAGCCCGGGAGCAGATATGCGAACCCAGTACTTC
cdr3_aa: CASSPGADMRTQYF
d_call: -
clone_size: -
v_call: TRBV5-1
j_call: TRBJ2-5

cdr3_nt: TGTGCCAGCAGGAGCCAGCGGGAGGGCTCCTACGAGCAGTACTTC
cdr3_aa: CASRSQREGSYEQYF
d_call: TRBD2
clone_size: -
v_call: TRBV2
j_call: TRBJ2-7

cdr3_nt: TGTGCCAGCAGTGCGGAGGGCCGGGAGCAGTACTTC
cdr3_aa: CASSAEGREQYF
d_call: -
clone_size: -
v_call: TRBV25-1
j_call: TRBJ2-7

cdr3_nt: TGCAGCGTTCTGGGACTAGCGGCCAGGGCAGATACGCAGTATTTT
cdr3_aa: CSVLGLAARADTQYF
d_call: TRBD2
clone_size: -
v_call: TRBV29-1
j_call: TRBJ2-3

cdr3_nt: TGTGCCAGCAGCTTGGGGGGGGGCTATACGCAGTATTTT
cdr3_aa: CASSLGGGYTQYF
d_call: -
clone_size: -
v_call: TRBV11-3
j_call: TRBJ2-3

cdr3_nt: TGTGCCAGCAGCTTATCGACACAATCAAGGAATGGCTACACCTTC
cdr3_aa: CASSLSTQSRNGYTF
d_call: -
clone_size: -
v_call: TRBV5-4
j_call: TRBJ1-2

cdr3_nt: TGTGCCAGCAGTCCCCAATCGGCGGGGTCCAACTATGGCTACACCTTC
cdr3_aa: CASSPQSAGSNYGYTF
d_call: -
clone_size: once
v_call: TRBV27
j_call: TRBJ1-2

cdr3_nt: TGTGCCAGCTCACCGCTGCGGGGGCGGAAGGGTGACACTGAAGCTTTCTTT
cdr3_aa: CASSPLRGRKGDTEAFF
d_call: -
clone_size: few
v_call: TRBV18
j_call: TRBJ1-1

cdr3_nt: TGTGCCAGCACCTTAACCCAGGGCATGGTAACTGAAGCTTTCTTT
cdr3_aa: CASTLTQGMVTEAFF
d_call: -
clone_size: -
v_call: TRBV28
j_call: TRBJ1-1

cdr3_nt: TGTGCCAGCAGCTATAGCGGGAGCACAGCAGATACGCAGTATTTT
cdr3_aa: CASSYSGSTADTQYF
d_call: TRBD2
clone_size: -
v_call: TRBV6-5
j_call: TRBJ2-3

cdr3_nt: TGTGCCAGCAGCTTGGACGTGGGGCTTTATGGCTACACCTTC
cdr3_aa: CASSLDVGLYGYTF
d_call: -
clone_size: -
v_call: TRBV5-4
j_call: TRBJ1-2

cdr3_nt: TGCGCCAGCAGTGAAGGGGGCTCTGGAAACACCATATATTTT
cdr3_aa: CASSEGGSGNTIYF
d_call: -
clone_size: -
v_call: TRBV10-1
j_call: TRBJ1-3

cdr3_nt: TGTGCCAGCAGCTTACGACAGGTTTCGTTTGGCTACACCTTC
cdr3_aa: CASSLRQVSFGYTF
d_call: -
clone_size: few
v_call: TRBV28
j_call: TRBJ1-2

cdr3_nt: TGTGCCAGCAGCTTAGATCAAGGACAGAGCTACGAGCAGTACTTC
cdr3_aa: CASSLDQGQSYEQYF
d_call: -
clone_size: -
v_call: TRBV11-2
j_call: TRBJ2-7

cdr3_nt: TGCGCCAGCAGCTTGGGAGGGTTCCCCTACAATGAGCAGTTCTTC
cdr3_aa: CASSLGGFPYNEQFF
d_call: -
clone_size: once
v_call: TRBV5-1
j_call: TRBJ2-1

cdr3_nt: TGTGCCAGCAGCTTAGTGGTAGGGGACACTGAAGCTTTCTTT
cdr3_aa: CASSLVVGDTEAFF
d_call: -
clone_size: -
v_call: TRBV11-2
j_call: TRBJ1-1

cdr3_nt: TGTGCCAGCAGCTCCCGGACAGGAGTCTTCACCGGGGAGCTGTTTTTT
cdr3_aa: CASSSRTGVFTGELFF
d_call: TRBD1
clone_size: -
v_call: TRBV7-3
j_call: TRBJ2-2

cdr3_nt: TGTGCCAGCAGCGCCCGGGGGGCCTACGAGCAGTACTTC
cdr3_aa: CASSARGAYEQYF
d_call: TRBD2
clone_size: -
v_call: TRBV9
j_call: TRBJ2-7

cdr3_nt: TGCGCCAGCAGTGACACCTACAATGAGCAGTTCTTC
cdr3_aa: CASSDTYNEQFF
d_call: -
clone_size: -
v_call: TRBV10-1
j_call: TRBJ2-1

cdr3_nt: TGTGCCAGCAGCTTAGGAGGAGGATTCTATGGCTACACCTTC
cdr3_aa: CASSLGGGFYGYTF
d_call: -
clone_size: -
v_call: TRBV11-3
j_call: TRBJ1-2

cdr3_nt: TGTGCCAGTAGTGCGACCCTACAAAACAGTCAGTACTTC
cdr3_aa: CASSATLQNSQYF
d_call: -
clone_size: -
v_call: TRBV19
j_call: TRBJ2-4

cdr3_nt: TGTGCCAGCAGCTCACCATCCGGGACTCAGGGCAATGAGCAGTTCTTC
cdr3_aa: CASSSPSGTQGNEQFF
d_call: -
clone_size: -
v_call: TRBV7-9
j_call: TRBJ2-1

cdr3_nt: TGTGCCAGCAGCTACGGACAGGTCCCCTACGAGCAGTACTTC
cdr3_aa: CASSYGQVPYEQYF
d_call: TRBD1
clone_size: -
v_call: TRBV7-9
j_call: TRBJ2-7

cdr3_nt: TGTGCCAGCAGCTTAAGCCTAGCGAGGGAGCAGTACTTC
cdr3_aa: CASSLSLAREQYF
d_call: -
clone_size: -
v_call: TRBV11-2
j_call: TRBJ2-7

cdr3_nt: TGTGCCAGCAGTGACTCCGTAGCGGCGCAGTACTTC
cdr3_aa: CASSDSVAAQYF
d_call: -
clone_size: -
v_call: TRBV6-4
j_call: TRBJ2-7

cdr3_nt: TGTGCCTGGAATACGGGACTAGCGGGAGTAAAAGCCAATGAGCAGTTCTTC
cdr3_aa: CAWNTGLAGVKANEQFF
d_call: TRBD2
clone_size: -
v_call: TRBV30
j_call: TRBJ2-1

cdr3_nt: TGTGCCAGCTCAGGGGCCTCTTTGCCTAATGAGCAGTTCTTC
cdr3_aa: CASSGASLPNEQFF
d_call: -
clone_size: -
v_call: TRBV18
j_call: TRBJ2-1

cdr3_nt: TGTGCCAGCGGCCGAGGGCAGCGGGAAAACGAGCAGTACTTC
cdr3_aa: CASGRGQRENEQYF
d_call: TRBD2
clone_size: -
v_call: TRBV7-9
j_call: TRBJ2-7

cdr3_nt: TGTGCCAGTAGGGGGCGGCCCGGGACTAGCGGCAGCACCTACGAGCAGTACTTC
cdr3_aa: CASRGRPGTSGSTYEQYF
d_call: TRBD2
clone_size: -
v_call: TRBV19
j_call: TRBJ2-7

cdr3_nt: TGTGCCAGCTCACCAGTCGAGCGGGAGGGTGAGCAGTTCTTC
cdr3_aa: CASSPVEREGEQFF
d_call: TRBD2
clone_size: few
v_call: TRBV18
j_call: TRBJ2-1

cdr3_nt: TGTGCCAGCAGCCTAGCGGGAGCATCCTACGAGCAGTACTTC
cdr3_aa: CASSLAGASYEQYF
d_call: TRBD2
clone_size: -
v_call: TRBV11-2
j_call: TRBJ2-7

cdr3_nt: TGTGCCAGCAGTTGGGGCGCCGGGGGGAACACCGGGGAGCTGTTTTTT
cdr3_aa: CASSWGAGGNTGELFF
d_call: -
clone_size: -
v_call: TRBV28
j_call: TRBJ2-2